What follows are 13 T cell receptor beta chains derived from one specimen sequenced in a study of shared clonotypes between healthy human individuals. Here immunoSEQ multiplex PCR was the method, and the copy in TCRdb shows in-frame clones only, minus some. The table includes more than 2 million clones, over 85% detected once. The source material was naive CD4+ T cells sorted from blood. Subset noted: CD45RA+ positively selected. These receptors were taken from a man aged 18 to 30 in good health.

CDR3 sequence reads: CASSFVREDEQFF. The CDR3 DNA is TGTGCCAGCAGCTTTGTAAGGGAGGATGAGCAGTTCTTC. This chain links TRBV11-3 with TRBJ2-1; tentative D call: TRBD2 (6 bases). Germline values: CDR1 SGHNT, CDR2 YENEEA. V dropped 3 bases and J dropped 8 bases, with 11 bases sitting between them. The CDR3 length is 13 residues. The whole variable domain, filled in from reference TRBV11-3 and TRBJ2-1, reads EAGVVQSPRYKIIEKKQPVAFWCNPISGHNTLYWYLQNLGQGPELLIRYENEEAVDDSQLPKDRFSAERLKGVDSTLKIQPAELGDSAVYLCASSFVREDEQFFGPGTRLTVL.

This clone was picked up a small number of times. Other DNA sequences of this sample code for an identical CDR3. The chain is built from TRBV7-9 and TRBJ1-6; D might be TRBD1 (6 bases). Germline assignment: CDR1 SEHNR and CDR2 FQNEAQ (reference sequence). The CDR3 runs to 14 residues. V lost 1 base, J lost 10 bases, and 11 bases lay in between. DNA of the CDR3: TGTGCCAGCAGCTTAGGGCAGGGGTCATCACCCCTCCACTTT. Amino acid sequence: CASSLGQGSSPLHF.

This clone was observed a few times. This chain uses TRBV7-9 with TRBJ1-1; D is undetermined. Germline loops: CDR1 SEHNR, CDR2 FQNEAQ (reference sequence). V was trimmed by 5 bases and J by 1 base, leaving 17 bases between them. The CDR3 has 16 residues. The CDR3 reads CASSPLAPLKNTEAFF. As DNA, the CDR3 is TGTGCCAGCAGCCCCCTGGCCCCTTTAAAGAACACTGAAGCTTTCTTT.

This rearrangement joins TRBV4-2 to TRBJ2-3; no firm D call. The germline gives CDR1 LGHNA, CDR2 YNFKEQ. This CDR3 has 14 amino acids. The ends were cut back, 5 bases at V and 5 bases at J, with 14 bases in the middle. CDR3 in amino acids: CASSSQVLGDTQYF. The CDR3 nucleotides read TGTGCCAGCAGCTCACAAGTACTCGGAGATACGCAGTATTTT.

This clone came up a few times. CDR3 coding DNA: TGTGCCAGCAGCTTTTACGGCACTGAAGCTTTCTTT. This codes for CASSFYGTEAFF. The chain employs TRBV9 and TRBJ1-1; D ambiguous. The CDR3 is 12 amino acids. The germline V gene encodes CDR1 SGDLS and CDR2 YYNGEE. Between the trimmed V and J ends, which lost 4 bases and 4 bases, there was a span of 8 bases. Filled out from reference TRBV9 and TRBJ1-1, the complete variable domain reads DSGVTQTPKHLITATGQRVTLRCSPRSGDLSVYWYQQSLDQGLQFLIQYYNGEERAKGNILERFSAQQFPDLHSELNLSSLELGDSALYFCASSFYGTEAFFGQGTRLTVV.

The chain links TRBV6-5 to TRBJ1-3, with 7 bases fitting TRBD1. The CDR3 length is 14 residues. Trimming took 6 bases from V and 3 from J; bases not matched to a gene: 5. CDR1 is MNHEY, CDR2 SVGAGI, per germline. The CDR3 DNA is TGTGCCAGCAGCCGTGGACAGGTTGGAAACACCATATATTTT. It yields the protein CASSRGQVGNTIYF.

The V gene is TRBV7-9, the J gene TRBJ2-7, with 8 positions matching TRBD1. The V gene end was trimmed by 7 bases and the J gene end by 2 bases; junction bases not matched to a gene: 7. This CDR3 region has 14 residues. CDR1 is SEHNR, CDR2 FQNEAQ, per germline (reference sequence). The CDR3 DNA sequence: TGTGCCAGCACCGGACAGGGCCTAACCTACGAGCAGTACTTC. Protein sequence: CASTGQGLTYEQYF.

The chain carries TRBV6-1 and TRBJ2-1, with 9 nucleotides matching TRBD2. V gave up 6 bases and J gave up 6 bases; unmatched junction bases: 9. The CDR3 sequence is 15 residues long. Germline values: CDR1 MNHNS, CDR2 SASEGT. DNA of the CDR3: TGTGCCAGCAGGACTGCCGGCGGGAGGGCCAATGAGCAGTTCTTC. This translates into CASRTAGGRANEQFF.

The J gene is TRBJ2-1, the V gene TRBV11-2; 12 bases match TRBD2. With 1 base clipped from V and 7 bases from J, the junction kept 11 bases outside the gene matches. This CDR3 spans 18 amino acids. Germline V gives CDR1 SGHAT, CDR2 FQNNGV. The CDR3 loop is CASSLAALTSGSLNEQFF. DNA for the CDR3: TGTGCCAGCAGCTTAGCCGCCCTGACTAGCGGGAGTCTTAATGAGCAGTTCTTC.

The chain joins TRBV6-6 to TRBJ1-4; tentative D call: TRBD1 (5 bases). Germline V gene lookup returns CDR1 MNHNY and CDR2 SVGAGI (reference sequence). V was trimmed by 3 bases and J by 11 bases, leaving 22 bases between them. The CDR3 has 16 amino acids. CDR3 DNA: TGTGCCAGCAGTTATGTCTCTGGGGCCCAAAGTGGGAAACTGTTTTTT. It specifies CASSYVSGAQSGKLFF.

This clone has just one count. The chain has TRBV27 and TRBJ2-5; the match to TRBD2 covers 12 bases. This CDR3 contains 15 residues. Per the germline V gene, CDR1 is MNHEY and CDR2 is SMNVEV (reference sequence). Trimming at V came to 4 bases and at J to 5 bases, leaving 5 bases not matched to a gene. In DNA form, the CDR3 reads TGTGCCAGCAGTTCACTAGCGGGGGGTAGTGAGACCCAGTACTTC. It translates to CASSSLAGGSETQYF.

A word on this clone: The sample has other DNA sequences that encode this CDR3 too. The V and J genes are TRBV2 and TRBJ1-2; D might be TRBD1 (5 bases). Trimming cost V 3 bases and J 5 bases, with 10 bases left between them. The CDR3 sequence is 13 residues long. Germline V CDR1 and CDR2: SNHLY, FYNNEI. The CDR3 protein is CASSEQGSYGYTF. For the CDR3, the DNA is TGTGCCAGCAGTGAGCAGGGAAGTTATGGCTACACCTTC.

This clone was observed a handful of times. The chain has TRBV27 and TRBJ1-6; D unresolved. Per germline, CDR1 MNHEY and CDR2 SMNVEV (reference sequence). The V end was cut by 4 bases, the J end by 9 bases, with 10 bases between. The CDR3 runs to 13 residues. The CDR3 nucleotides read TGTGCCAGCAGTTCCCCGCCGGGTTCACCCCTCCACTTT. Encoded protein: CASSSPPGSPLHF.